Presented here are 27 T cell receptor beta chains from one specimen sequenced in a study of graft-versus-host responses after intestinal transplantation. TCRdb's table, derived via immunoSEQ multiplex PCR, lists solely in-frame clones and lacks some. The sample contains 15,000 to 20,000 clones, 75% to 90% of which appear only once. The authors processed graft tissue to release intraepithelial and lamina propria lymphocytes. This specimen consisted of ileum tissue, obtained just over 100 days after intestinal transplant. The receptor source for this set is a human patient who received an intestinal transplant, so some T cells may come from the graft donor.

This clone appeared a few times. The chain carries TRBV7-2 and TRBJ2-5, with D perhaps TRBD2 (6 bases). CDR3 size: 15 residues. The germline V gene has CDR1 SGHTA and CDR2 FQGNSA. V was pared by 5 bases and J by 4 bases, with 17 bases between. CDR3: CASSLVRAGGETQYF. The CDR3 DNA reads TGTGCCAGCAGCCTCGTGAGGGCCGGGGGAGAGACCCAGTACTTC.

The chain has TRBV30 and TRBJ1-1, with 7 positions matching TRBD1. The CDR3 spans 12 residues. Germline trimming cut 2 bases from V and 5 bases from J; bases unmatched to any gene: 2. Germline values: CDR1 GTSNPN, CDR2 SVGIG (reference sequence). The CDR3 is CAWSRGLTEAFF. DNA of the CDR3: TGTGCCTGGAGTAGGGGGCTTACTGAAGCTTTCTTT.

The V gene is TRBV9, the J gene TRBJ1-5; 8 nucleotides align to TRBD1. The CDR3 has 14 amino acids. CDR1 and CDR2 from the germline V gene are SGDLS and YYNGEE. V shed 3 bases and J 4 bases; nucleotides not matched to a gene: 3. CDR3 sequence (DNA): TGTGCCAGCAGCGCAGGGGGCGGGAATCAGCCCCAGCATTTT. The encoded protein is CASSAGGGNQPQHF.

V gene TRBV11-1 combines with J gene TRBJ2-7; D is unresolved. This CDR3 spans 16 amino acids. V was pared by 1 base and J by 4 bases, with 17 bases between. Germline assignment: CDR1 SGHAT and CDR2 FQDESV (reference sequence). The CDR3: CASSLDLSLLVYEQYF. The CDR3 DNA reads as TGTGCCAGCAGCTTAGATCTTAGCCTTTTAGTTTACGAGCAGTACTTC. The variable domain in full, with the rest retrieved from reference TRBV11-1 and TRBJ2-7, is EAEVAQSPRYKITEKSQAVAFWCDPISGHATLYWYRQILGQGPELLVQFQDESVVDDSQLPKDRFSAERLKGVDSTLKIQPAELGDSAMYLCASSLDLSLLVYEQYFGPGTRLTVT.

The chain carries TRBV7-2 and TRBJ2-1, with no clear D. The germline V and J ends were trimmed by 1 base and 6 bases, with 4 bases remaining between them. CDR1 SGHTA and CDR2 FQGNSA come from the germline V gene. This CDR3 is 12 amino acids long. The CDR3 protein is CASSLEGNEQFF. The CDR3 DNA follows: TGTGCCAGCAGCTTAGAGGGCAATGAGCAGTTCTTC.

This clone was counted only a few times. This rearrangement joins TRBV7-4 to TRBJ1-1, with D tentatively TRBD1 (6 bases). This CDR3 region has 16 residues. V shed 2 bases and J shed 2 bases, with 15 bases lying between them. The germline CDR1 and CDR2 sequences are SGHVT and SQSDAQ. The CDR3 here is CASSLTGARGNTEAFF. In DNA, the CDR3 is TGTGCCAGCAGCTTAACGGGGGCTAGGGGAAACACTGAAGCTTTCTTT. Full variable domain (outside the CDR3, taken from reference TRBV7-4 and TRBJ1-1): GAGVSQSPRYKVAKRGRDVALRCDSISGHVTLYWYRQTLGQGSEVLTYSQSDAQRDKSGRPSGRFSAERPERSVSTLKIQRTEQGDSAVYLCASSLTGARGNTEAFFGQGTRLTVV.

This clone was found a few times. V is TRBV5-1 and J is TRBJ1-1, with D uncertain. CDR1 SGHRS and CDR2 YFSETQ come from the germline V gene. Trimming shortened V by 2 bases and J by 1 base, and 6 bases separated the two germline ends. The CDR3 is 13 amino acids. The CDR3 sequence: CASSFSGNTEAFF. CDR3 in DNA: TGCGCCAGCAGCTTTTCAGGGAACACTGAAGCTTTCTTT.

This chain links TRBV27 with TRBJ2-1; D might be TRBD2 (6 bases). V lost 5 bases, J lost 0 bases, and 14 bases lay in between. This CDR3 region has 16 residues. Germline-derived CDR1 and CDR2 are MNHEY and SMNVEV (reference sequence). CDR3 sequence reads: CASSLLAVSSYNEQFF. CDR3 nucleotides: TGTGCCAGCAGTCTCTTAGCGGTTAGCTCCTACAATGAGCAGTTCTTC.

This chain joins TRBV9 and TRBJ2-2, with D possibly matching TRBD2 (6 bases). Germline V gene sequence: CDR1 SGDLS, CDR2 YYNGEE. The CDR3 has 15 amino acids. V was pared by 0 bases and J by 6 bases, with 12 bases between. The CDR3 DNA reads TGTGCCAGCAGCGTAGCCCCGACTAGTTCCGGGGAGCTGTTTTTT. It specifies CASSVAPTSSGELFF. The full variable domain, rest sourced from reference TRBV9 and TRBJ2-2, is DSGVTQTPKHLITATGQRVTLRCSPRSGDLSVYWYQQSLDQGLQFLIQYYNGEERAKGNILERFSAQQFPDLHSELNLSSLELGDSALYFCASSVAPTSSGELFFGEGSRLTVL.

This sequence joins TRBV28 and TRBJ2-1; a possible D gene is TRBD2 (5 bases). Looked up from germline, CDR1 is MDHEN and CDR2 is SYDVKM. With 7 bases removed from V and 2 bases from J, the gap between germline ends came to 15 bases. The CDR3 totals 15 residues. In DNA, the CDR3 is TGTGCCAGCATTTCGAGGGAGCGACCCTACAATGAGCAGTTCTTC. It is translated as CASISRERPYNEQFF.

This CDR3 reads CASSRDRVEQPQHF. The CDR3 DNA is TGTGCCAGCAGCCGAGACAGGGTTGAGCAGCCCCAGCATTTT. The V call is TRBV7-2, the J call TRBJ1-5; 7 bases map to TRBD1. The germline CDR1 and CDR2 sequences are SGHTA and FQGNSA. The CDR3 has 14 residues. Trimming at V came to 5 bases and at J to 7 bases, leaving 8 bases not matched to a gene.

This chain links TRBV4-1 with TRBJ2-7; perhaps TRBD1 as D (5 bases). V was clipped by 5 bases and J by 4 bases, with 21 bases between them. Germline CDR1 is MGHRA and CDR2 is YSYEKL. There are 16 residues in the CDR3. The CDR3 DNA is TGCGCCAGCAGCTTTGGAGATTCAGTGCCAGGGTACGAGCAGTACTTC. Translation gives CASSFGDSVPGYEQYF.

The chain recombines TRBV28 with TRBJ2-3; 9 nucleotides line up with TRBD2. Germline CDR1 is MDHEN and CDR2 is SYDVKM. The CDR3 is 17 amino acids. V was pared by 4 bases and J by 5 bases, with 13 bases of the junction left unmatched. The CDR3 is CASSSLAGWAYLDTQYF. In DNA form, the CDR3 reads TGTGCCAGCAGTTCACTAGCGGGCTGGGCCTATCTAGATACGCAGTATTTT.

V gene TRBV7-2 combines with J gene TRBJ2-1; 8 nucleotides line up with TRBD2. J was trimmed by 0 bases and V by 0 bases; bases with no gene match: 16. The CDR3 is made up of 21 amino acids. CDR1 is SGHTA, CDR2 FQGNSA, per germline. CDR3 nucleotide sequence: TGTGCCAGCAGCTTAGCGGTCAAGGAGCGGGAGTTCTCCTCCTCCTACAATGAGCAGTTCTTC. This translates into CASSLAVKEREFSSSYNEQFF.

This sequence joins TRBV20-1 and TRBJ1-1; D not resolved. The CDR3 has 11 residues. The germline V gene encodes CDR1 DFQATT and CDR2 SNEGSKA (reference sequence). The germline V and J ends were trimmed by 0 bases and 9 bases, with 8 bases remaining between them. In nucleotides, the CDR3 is TGCAGTGCTAGAGATTTGCGGAAAGCTTTCTTT. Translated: CSARDLRKAFF.

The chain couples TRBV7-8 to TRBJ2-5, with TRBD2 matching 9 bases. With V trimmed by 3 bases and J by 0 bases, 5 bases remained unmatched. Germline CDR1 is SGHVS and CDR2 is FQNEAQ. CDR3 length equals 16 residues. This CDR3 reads CASSFRLAEYQETQYF. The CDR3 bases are TGTGCCAGCAGCTTCAGACTAGCGGAGTACCAAGAGACCCAGTACTTC.

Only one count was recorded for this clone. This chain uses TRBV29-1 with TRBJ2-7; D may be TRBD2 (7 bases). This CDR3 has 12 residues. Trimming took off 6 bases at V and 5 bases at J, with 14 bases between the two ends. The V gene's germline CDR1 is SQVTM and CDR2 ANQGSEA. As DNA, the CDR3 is TGCAGCGTCCACGTCGGGGGGCACGAGCAGTACTTC. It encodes CSVHVGGHEQYF.

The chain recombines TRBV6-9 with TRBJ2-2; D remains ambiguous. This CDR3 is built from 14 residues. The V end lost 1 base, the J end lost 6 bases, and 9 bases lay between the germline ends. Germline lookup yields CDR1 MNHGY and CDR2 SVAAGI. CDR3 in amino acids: CASSYWLEAGELFF. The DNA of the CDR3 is TGTGCCAGCAGTTATTGGCTAGAAGCCGGGGAGCTGTTTTTT.

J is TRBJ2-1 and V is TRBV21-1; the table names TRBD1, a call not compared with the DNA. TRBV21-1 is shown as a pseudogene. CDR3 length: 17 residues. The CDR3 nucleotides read TGTGCCAGCAGCAAAGTTGGCAGGGGGCTCGATACGGATGAGCAGTTCTTC. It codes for CASSKVGRGLDTDEQFF.

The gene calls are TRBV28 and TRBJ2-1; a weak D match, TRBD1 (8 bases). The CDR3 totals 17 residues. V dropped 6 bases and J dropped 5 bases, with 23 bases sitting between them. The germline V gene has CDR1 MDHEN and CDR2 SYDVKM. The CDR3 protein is CASRLTGGASKNNEQFF. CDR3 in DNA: TGTGCCAGCAGACTCACAGGGGGGGCCTCCAAAAACAATGAGCAGTTCTTC.

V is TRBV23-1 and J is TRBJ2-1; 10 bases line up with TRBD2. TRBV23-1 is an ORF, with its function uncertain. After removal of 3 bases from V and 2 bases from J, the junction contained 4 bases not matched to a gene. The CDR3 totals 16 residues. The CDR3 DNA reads TGCGCCAGCAGTCAGCCGCTAGCGGGGGCCTACAATGAGCAGTTCTTC. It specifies CASSQPLAGAYNEQFF.

CDR3 amino acids: CASSALLNEKLFF. The DNA of the CDR3 is TGCGCCAGCAGCGCTTTACTTAATGAAAAACTGTTTTTT. The chain couples TRBV4-1 to TRBJ1-4; D gene uncertain. The CDR3 consists of 13 residues. Between the trimmed V and J ends, which lost 5 bases and 4 bases, there was a span of 8 bases. The germline CDR1 and CDR2 sequences are MGHRA and YSYEKL.

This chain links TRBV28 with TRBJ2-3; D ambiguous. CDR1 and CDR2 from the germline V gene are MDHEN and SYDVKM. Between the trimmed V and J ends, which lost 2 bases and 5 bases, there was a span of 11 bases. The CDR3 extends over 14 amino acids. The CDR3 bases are TGTGCCAGCAGTTTAAGACGGTCCGTAGATACGCAGTATTTT. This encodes CASSLRRSVDTQYF.

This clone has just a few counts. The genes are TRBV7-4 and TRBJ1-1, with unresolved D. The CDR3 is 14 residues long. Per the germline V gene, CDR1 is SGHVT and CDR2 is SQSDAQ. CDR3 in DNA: TGTGCGGCTAAACTTGGACCCTTGGTACCTGAAGCTTTCTTT. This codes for CAAKLGPLVPEAFF.

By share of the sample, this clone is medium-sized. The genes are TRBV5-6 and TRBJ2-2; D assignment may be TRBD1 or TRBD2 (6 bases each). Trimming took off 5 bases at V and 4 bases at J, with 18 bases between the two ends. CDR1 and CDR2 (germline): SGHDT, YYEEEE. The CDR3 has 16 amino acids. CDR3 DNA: TGTGCCAGCAGGGGGGCGGGATCCCTTGGCACCGGGGAGCTGTTTTTT. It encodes CASRGAGSLGTGELFF.

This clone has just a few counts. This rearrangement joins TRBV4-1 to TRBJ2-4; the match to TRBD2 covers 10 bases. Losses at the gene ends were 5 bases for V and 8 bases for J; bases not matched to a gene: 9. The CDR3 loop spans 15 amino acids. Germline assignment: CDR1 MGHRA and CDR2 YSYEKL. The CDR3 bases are TGCGCCAGCAGCTTTGTAGCGGGAGGAGGAGACATTCAGTACTTC. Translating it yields CASSFVAGGGDIQYF.

DNA of the CDR3: TGTGCTAGTGGTTTCGGCATTTCCTACGAGCAGTACTTC. Residues: CASGFGISYEQYF. The chain uses TRBV12-5 and TRBJ2-7; D gene ambiguous. V lost 3 bases and J lost 1, with 7 bases in between. This CDR3 contains 13 residues. Germline-derived CDR1 and CDR2 are LGHNT and FRNRAP. Filled out from reference TRBV12-5 and TRBJ2-7, the complete variable domain reads DARVTQTPRHKVTEMGQEVTMRCQPILGHNTVFWYRQTMMQGLELLAYFRNRAPLDDSGMPKDRFSAEMPDATLATLKIQPSEPRDSAVYFCASGFGISYEQYFGPGTRLTVT.